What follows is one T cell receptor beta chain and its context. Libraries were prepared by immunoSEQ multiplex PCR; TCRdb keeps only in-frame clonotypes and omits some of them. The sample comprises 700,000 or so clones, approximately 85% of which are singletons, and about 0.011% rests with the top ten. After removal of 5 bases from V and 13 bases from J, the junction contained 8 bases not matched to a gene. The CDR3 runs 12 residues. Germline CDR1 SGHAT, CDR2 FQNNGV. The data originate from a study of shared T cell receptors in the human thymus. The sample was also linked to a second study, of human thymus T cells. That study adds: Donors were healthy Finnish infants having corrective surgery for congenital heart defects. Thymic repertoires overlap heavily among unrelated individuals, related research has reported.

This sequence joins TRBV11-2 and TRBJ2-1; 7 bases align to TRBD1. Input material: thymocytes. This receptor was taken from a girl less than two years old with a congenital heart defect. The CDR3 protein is CASSLGTADQFF. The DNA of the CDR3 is TGTGCCAGCAGCCTGGGGACAGCCGACCAGTTCTTC.